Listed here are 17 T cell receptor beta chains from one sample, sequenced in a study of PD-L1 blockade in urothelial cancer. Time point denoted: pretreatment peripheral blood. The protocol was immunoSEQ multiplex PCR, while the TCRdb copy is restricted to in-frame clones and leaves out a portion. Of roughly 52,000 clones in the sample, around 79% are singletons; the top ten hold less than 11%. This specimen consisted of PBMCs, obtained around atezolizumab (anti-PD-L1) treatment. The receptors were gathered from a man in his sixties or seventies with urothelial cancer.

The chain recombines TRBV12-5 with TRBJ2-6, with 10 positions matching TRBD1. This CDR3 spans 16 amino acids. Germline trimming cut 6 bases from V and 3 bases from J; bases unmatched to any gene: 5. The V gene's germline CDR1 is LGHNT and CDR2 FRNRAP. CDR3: CASGRDRGIGANVLTF. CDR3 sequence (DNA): TGTGCTAGTGGCAGGGACAGGGGTATTGGGGCCAACGTCCTGACTTTC.

As DNA, the CDR3 is TGTGCCAGCAGTTTATCAGGGTCGAGCACAGATACGCAGTATTTT. Translated, it gives CASSLSGSSTDTQYF. This chain uses TRBV28 with TRBJ2-3; tentatively, D is TRBD1 (5 bases). This CDR3 region has 15 residues. Per germline, CDR1 MDHEN and CDR2 SYDVKM. The ends were cut back, 1 base at V and 0 bases at J, with 8 bases in the middle. Full variable domain (rest looked up from reference TRBV28 and TRBJ2-3): DVKVTQSSRYLVKRTGEKVFLECVQDMDHENMFWYRQDPGLGLRLIYFSYDVKMKEKGDIPEGYSVSREKKERFSLILESASTNQTSMYLCASSLSGSSTDTQYFGPGTRLTVL.

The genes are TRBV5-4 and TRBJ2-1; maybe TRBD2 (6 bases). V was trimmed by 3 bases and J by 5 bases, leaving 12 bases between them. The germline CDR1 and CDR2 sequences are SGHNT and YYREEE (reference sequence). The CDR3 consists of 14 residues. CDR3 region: CASSSEGRNNEQFF. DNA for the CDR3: TGTGCCAGCAGCTCGGAGGGAAGAAACAATGAGCAGTTCTTC. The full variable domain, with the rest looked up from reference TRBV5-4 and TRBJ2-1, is ETGVTQSPTHLIKTRGQQVTLRCSSQSGHNTVSWYQQALGQGPQFIFQYYREEENGRGNFPPRFSGLQFPNYSSELNVNALELDDSALYLCASSSEGRNNEQFFGPGTRLTVL.

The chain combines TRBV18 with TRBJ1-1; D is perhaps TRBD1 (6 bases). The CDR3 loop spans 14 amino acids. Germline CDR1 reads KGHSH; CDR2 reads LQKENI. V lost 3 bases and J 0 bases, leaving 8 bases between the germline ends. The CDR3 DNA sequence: TGTGCCAGCTCACCCGGGGGGCTGAACACTGAAGCTTTCTTT. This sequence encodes CASSPGGLNTEAFF.

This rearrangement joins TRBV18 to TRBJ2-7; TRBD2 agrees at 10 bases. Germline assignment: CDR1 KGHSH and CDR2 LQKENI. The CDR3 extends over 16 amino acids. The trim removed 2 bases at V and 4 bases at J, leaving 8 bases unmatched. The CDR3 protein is CASSPEASGSGYEQYF. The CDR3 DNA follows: TGTGCCAGCTCACCAGAAGCTAGCGGGAGTGGTTACGAGCAGTACTTC.

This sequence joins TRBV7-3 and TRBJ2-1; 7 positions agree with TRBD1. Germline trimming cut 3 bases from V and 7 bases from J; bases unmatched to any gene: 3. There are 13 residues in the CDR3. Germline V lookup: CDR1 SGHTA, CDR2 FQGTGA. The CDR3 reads CASSLIQGNEQFF. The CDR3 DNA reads TGTGCCAGCAGCTTGATACAGGGGAATGAGCAGTTCTTC.

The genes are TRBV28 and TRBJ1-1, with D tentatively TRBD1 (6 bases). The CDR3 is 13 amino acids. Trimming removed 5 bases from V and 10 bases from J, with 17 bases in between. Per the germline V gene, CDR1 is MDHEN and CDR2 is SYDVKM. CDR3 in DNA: TGTGCCAGCAGTGCCTTACAGGGCTTTGGAGCTTTCTTT. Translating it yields CASSALQGFGAFF.

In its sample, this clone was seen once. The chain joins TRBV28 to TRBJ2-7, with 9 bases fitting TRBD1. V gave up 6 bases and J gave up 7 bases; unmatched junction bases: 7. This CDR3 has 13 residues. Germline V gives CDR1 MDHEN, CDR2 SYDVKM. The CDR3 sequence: CASSSGQGEEQYF. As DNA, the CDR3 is TGTGCCAGCAGCTCGGGACAGGGTGAAGAGCAGTACTTC.

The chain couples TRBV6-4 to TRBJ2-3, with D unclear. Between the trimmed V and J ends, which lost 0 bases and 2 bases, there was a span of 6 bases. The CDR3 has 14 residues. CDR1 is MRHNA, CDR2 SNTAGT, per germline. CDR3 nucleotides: TGTGCCAGCAGTGACTCAATTAACACAGATACGCAGTATTTT. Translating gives CASSDSINTDTQYF.

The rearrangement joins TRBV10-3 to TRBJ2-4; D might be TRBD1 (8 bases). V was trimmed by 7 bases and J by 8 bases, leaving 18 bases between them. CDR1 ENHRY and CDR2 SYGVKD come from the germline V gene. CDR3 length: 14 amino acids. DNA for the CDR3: TGTGCCATCAAGGGAGGACAGGGAGGGGACATTCAGTACTTC. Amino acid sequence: CAIKGGQGGDIQYF.

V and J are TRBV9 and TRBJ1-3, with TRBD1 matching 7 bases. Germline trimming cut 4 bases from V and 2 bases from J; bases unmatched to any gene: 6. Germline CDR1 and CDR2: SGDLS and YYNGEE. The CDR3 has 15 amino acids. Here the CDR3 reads CASSLTGNPGNTIYF. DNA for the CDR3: TGTGCCAGCAGCCTGACAGGGAATCCTGGAAACACCATATATTTT.

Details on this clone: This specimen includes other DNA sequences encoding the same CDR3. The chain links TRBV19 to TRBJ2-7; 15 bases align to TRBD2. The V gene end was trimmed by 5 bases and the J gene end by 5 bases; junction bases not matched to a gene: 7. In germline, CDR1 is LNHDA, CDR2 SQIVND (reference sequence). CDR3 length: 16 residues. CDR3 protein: CASSRGTSGRIHEQYF. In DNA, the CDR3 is TGTGCCAGTAGTCGAGGGACTAGCGGGAGGATCCACGAGCAGTACTTC.

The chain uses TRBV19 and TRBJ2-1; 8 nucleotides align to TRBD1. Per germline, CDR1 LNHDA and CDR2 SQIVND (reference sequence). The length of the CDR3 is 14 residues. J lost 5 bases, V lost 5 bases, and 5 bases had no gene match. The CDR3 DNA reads TGTGCCAGTAGTTCTCAGGGGGCGGACAATGAGCAGTTCTTC. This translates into CASSSQGADNEQFF.

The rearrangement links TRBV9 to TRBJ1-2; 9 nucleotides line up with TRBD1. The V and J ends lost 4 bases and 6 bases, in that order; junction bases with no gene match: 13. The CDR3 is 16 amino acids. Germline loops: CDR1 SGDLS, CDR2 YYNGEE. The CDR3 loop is CASSLWDRDDRHGYTF. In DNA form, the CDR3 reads TGTGCCAGCAGCTTATGGGACAGGGATGACCGTCATGGCTACACCTTC.

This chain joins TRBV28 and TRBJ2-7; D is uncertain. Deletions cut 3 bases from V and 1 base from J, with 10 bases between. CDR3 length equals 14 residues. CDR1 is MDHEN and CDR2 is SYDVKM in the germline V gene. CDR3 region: CASSFEQRSYEQYF. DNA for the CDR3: TGTGCCAGCAGTTTCGAACAGAGATCCTACGAGCAGTACTTC.

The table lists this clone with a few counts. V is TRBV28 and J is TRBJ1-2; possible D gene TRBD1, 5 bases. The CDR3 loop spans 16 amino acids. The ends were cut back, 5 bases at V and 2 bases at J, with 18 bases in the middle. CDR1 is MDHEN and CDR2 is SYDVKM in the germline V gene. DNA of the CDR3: TGTGCCAGCAGTCTCCCCGGGGGGGGTTTGAACTATGGCTACACCTTC. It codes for CASSLPGGGLNYGYTF.

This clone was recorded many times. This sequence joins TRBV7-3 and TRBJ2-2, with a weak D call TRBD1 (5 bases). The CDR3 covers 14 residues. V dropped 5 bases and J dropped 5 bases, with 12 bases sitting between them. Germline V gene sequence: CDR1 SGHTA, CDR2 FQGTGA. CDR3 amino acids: CASSLTGYTGELFF. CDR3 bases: TGTGCCAGCAGCCTCACAGGATATACCGGGGAGCTGTTTTTT.